The 5 T cell receptor beta chains below all came from one sample that was sequenced in a study of CD8+ T cells in alopecia areata. Extracted from the samples, RNA was reverse transcribed into cDNA to serve as the sequencing template. Sequenced by immunoSEQ multiplex PCR; TCRdb stores in-frame clones only, minus some. The table lists roughly 120,000 clones, 58% of them singletons, with 30% in the top ten. Treatment denoted: oral pan-JAK inhibitor, 5-10 mg twice daily. The sequences come from CD8+ T cells sorted from blood, collected at week 4, from a patient treated with tofacitinib. These receptor sequences come from a human donor with alopecia areata.

This chain links TRBV29-1 with TRBJ2-1; a possible D gene is TRBD1 (6 bases). Deletions cut 0 bases from V and 8 bases from J, with 11 bases between. This CDR3 comprises 13 residues. Per germline, CDR1 SQVTM and CDR2 ANQGSEA. For the CDR3, the DNA is TGCAGCGTTGAAGAAGGTTCAGGGGATGAGCAGTTCTTC. Its translation: CSVEEGSGDEQFF.

A single count supports this clone. The rearrangement links TRBV30 to TRBJ2-1; possible D gene TRBD1, 5 bases. V dropped 6 bases and J dropped 5 bases, with 8 bases sitting between them. This CDR3 comprises 11 residues. Germline loops: CDR1 GTSNPN, CDR2 SVGIG (reference sequence). CDR3 loop: CACDSDNEQFF. DNA of the CDR3: TGTGCCTGTGACAGCGACAATGAGCAGTTCTTC. The whole variable domain, remainder taken from reference TRBV30 and TRBJ2-1, is SQTIHQWPATLVQPVGSPLSLECTVEGTSNPNLYWYRQAAGRGLQLLFYSVGIGQISSEVPQNLSASRPQDRQFILSSKKLLLSDSGFYLCACDSDNEQFFGPGTRLTVL.

The CDR3 protein is CASSLRSDFDTQYF. The DNA for the CDR3 is TGCGCCAGCAGCTTGCGGTCAGATTTTGATACGCAGTATTTT. The genes are TRBV5-1 and TRBJ2-3; no clear D. The CDR3 runs to 14 residues. The germline CDR1 and CDR2 sequences are SGHRS and YFSETQ. V was clipped by 1 base and J by 6 bases, with 12 bases between them.

J is TRBJ2-7 and V is TRBV11-2; D possibly corresponds to TRBD2 (5 bases). Deletions cut 1 base from V and 6 bases from J, with 13 bases between. Germline V gene lookup returns CDR1 SGHAT and CDR2 FQNNGV. The CDR3 covers 14 residues. The CDR3 DNA is TGTGCCAGCAGCTTAGTTGCAGGCGGGCTCGAGCAGTACTTC. This codes for CASSLVAGGLEQYF.

CDR3 residues: CASSEKLDSAYEQYF. CDR3 in DNA: TGTGCCAGCAGTGAAAAATTGGACAGCGCCTACGAGCAGTACTTC. This rearrangement joins TRBV2 to TRBJ2-7; possibly TRBD1 for D (6 bases). Trimming removed 2 bases at V and 2 bases at J, with 13 bases between. Germline CDR1 SNHLY, CDR2 FYNNEI. This CDR3 comprises 15 residues. The full variable domain, its missing parts supplied by reference TRBV2 and TRBJ2-7, is EPEVTQTPSHQVTQMGQEVILRCVPISNHLYFYWYRQILGQKVEFLVSFYNNEISEKSEIFDDQFSVERPDGSNFTLKIRSTKLEDSAMYFCASSEKLDSAYEQYFGPGTRLTVT.